This T cell receptor beta chain came from a study of Ad26.COV2.S vaccination and SARS-CoV-2 variants. The wider study: Into the muscle, Ad26.COV2.S was dosed once or twice, 56 days apart.

Trimming shortened V by 2 bases and J by 1 base, and 6 bases separated the two germline ends. The CDR3 covers 14 residues. The germline V gene has CDR1 SGDLS and CDR2 YYNGEE. Specified treatment: around 19 received Ad26.COV2.S at low or high dose, single or two shots; roughly five received placebo; per-sample allocation not given. Specimen acquisition occurred on day 63 following the initial vaccine or placebo injection. TCRdb's copy holds only in-frame clones and misses some; the assay was immunoSEQ multiplex PCR. The sample records some 420,000 clones, approximately 87% being singletons. The origin of this receptor is a person between 18 and 60 years old who received the Ad26.COV2.S COVID-19 vaccine or a placebo. The chain combines TRBV9 with TRBJ2-2; D is unresolved. The material sequenced was peripheral blood, taken in a trial of Ad26.COV2.S vaccine versus placebo. As DNA, the CDR3 is TGTGCCAGCAGCGTCGTTTGGAACACCGGGGAGCTGTTTTTT. Its protein product is CASSVVWNTGELFF.